A single sample is the source of the 8 T cell receptor beta chains below, sequenced in a study of cytomegalovirus exposure and HLA in healthy donors. The PCR used 60 Vbeta and 13 Jbeta primers. Produced via immunoSEQ multiplex PCR; TCRdb's table is partial and in-frame only. The sample totals about 150,000 clones. The sequenced sample consisted of PBMCs. The receptor source for this set is a man aged 30 to 45 in good health and CMV-seronegative.

The chain is built from TRBV12-5 and TRBJ1-5; tentatively, D is TRBD1 (5 bases). Trimming cost V 6 bases and J 0 bases, with 12 bases left between them. The CDR3 length is 15 residues. Germline V lookup: CDR1 LGHNT, CDR2 FRNRAP. The CDR3 is CASGRDGHSNQPQHF. The CDR3 DNA sequence: TGTGCTAGTGGGCGGGACGGGCATAGCAATCAGCCCCAGCATTTT.

The J gene is TRBJ1-2, the V gene TRBV6-5; unclear D gene. Germline V gene sequence: CDR1 MNHEY, CDR2 SVGAGI. The CDR3 has 16 residues. Between the trimmed V and J ends, which lost 0 bases and 1 base, there was a span of 12 bases. The CDR3 loop reads CASSYSPGIVNYGYTF. The CDR3 nucleotides are TGTGCCAGCAGTTACTCTCCGGGGATAGTTAACTATGGCTACACCTTC.

The chain couples TRBV6-1 to TRBJ1-2; the match to TRBD1 covers 9 bases. The germline gives CDR1 MNHNS, CDR2 SASEGT. The CDR3 is 15 residues long. The junction had 4 bases not matched to a gene; V was cut back by 1 base and J by 4 bases. The DNA of the CDR3 is TGTGCCAGCAGTGAAGGGTGGGACAGGGCCTATGGCTACACCTTC. Its translation: CASSEGWDRAYGYTF.

The CDR3 nucleotides read TGTGCCAGCAGGGACGGACAGCTCTCCTACAATGAGCAGTTCTTC. Its translation: CASRDGQLSYNEQFF. The chain is built from TRBV6-5 and TRBJ2-1; weak D call: TRBD1 (6 bases). V was clipped by 6 bases and J by 0 bases, with 12 bases between them. Germline CDR1 reads MNHEY; CDR2 reads SVGAGI. The CDR3 spans 15 residues.

The V gene is TRBV15, the J gene TRBJ1-5, with TRBD1 identical over 8 bases. Germline assignment: CDR1 LNHNV and CDR2 YYDKDF (reference sequence). This CDR3 comprises 16 residues. V lost 0 bases, J lost 6 bases, and 7 bases stayed unmatched. CDR3 protein: CATSRDTTGAVQPQHF. Here the CDR3 DNA reads TGTGCCACCAGCAGAGATACGACAGGGGCGGTTCAGCCCCAGCATTTT.

CDR3 nucleotides: TGTGCCACCACGACAGGTTATTCTGAAGCTTTCTTT. This sequence encodes CATTTGYSEAFF. The J gene is TRBJ1-1, the V gene TRBV28; tentatively, D is TRBD1 (6 bases). Germline CDR1 and CDR2: MDHEN and SYDVKM. The CDR3 consists of 12 residues. Trimming cost V 10 bases and J 6 bases, with 15 bases left between them.

This chain connects TRBV11-3 to TRBJ2-7, with a weak D call TRBD2 (5 bases). The CDR3 extends over 13 amino acids. The V gene's germline CDR1 is SGHNT and CDR2 YENEEA. V lost 5 bases, J lost 2 bases, and 10 bases lay in between. The CDR3 reads CASSSGRPYEQYF. The CDR3 bases are TGTGCCAGCAGCAGCGGACGGCCCTACGAGCAGTACTTC.

The chain is built from TRBV5-4 and TRBJ2-1; 8 positions agree with TRBD1. The germline V gene has CDR1 SGHNT and CDR2 YYREEE (reference sequence). The ends lost 4 bases at V and 4 bases at J; junction bases unmatched: 7. The CDR3 has 15 residues. The CDR3 region is CASSPRTGIYNEQFF. Written as DNA, the CDR3 is TGTGCCAGCAGCCCGAGGACAGGGATTTACAATGAGCAGTTCTTC.